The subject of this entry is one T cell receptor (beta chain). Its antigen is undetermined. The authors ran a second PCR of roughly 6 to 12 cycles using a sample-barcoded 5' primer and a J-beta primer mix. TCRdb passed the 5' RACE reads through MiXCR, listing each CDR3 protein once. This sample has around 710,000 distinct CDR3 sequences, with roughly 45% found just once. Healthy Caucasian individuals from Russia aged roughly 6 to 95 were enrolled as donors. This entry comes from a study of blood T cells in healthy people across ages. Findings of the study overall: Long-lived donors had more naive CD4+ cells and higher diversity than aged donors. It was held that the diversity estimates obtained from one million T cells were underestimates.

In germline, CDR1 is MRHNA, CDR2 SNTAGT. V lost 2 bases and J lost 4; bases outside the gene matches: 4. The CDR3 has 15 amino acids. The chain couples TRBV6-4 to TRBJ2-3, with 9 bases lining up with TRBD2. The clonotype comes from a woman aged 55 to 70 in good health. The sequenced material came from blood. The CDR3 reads CASSDVAGAADTQYF. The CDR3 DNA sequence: TGTGCCAGCAGTGACGTAGCGGGGGCGGCAGATACGCAGTATTTT.